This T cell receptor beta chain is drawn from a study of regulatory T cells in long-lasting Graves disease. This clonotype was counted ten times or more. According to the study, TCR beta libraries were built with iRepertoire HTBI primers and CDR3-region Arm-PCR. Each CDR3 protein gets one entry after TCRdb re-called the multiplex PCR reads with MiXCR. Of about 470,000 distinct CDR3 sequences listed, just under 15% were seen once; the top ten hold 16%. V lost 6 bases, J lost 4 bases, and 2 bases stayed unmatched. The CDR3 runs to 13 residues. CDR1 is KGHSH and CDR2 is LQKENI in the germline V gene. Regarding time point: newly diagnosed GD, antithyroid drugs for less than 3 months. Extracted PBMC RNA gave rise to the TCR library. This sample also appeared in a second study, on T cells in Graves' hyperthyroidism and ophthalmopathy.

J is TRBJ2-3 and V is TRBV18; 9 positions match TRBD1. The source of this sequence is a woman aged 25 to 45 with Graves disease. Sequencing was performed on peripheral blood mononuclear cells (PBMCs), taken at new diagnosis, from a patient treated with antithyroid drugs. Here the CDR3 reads CASSWDRADTQYF. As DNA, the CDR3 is TGTGCCAGCTCTTGGGACAGGGCAGATACGCAGTATTTT.